This T cell receptor (beta chain) came from a study of regulatory T cells in long-lasting Graves disease. CDR3 regions were amplified by Arm-PCR using iRepertoire HTBI primers to build TCR beta libraries. TCRdb passed the multiplex PCR reads through MiXCR, listing each CDR3 protein once. Of 350,000 to 500,000 distinct CDR3 sequences listed, over 20% were seen once; the top ten hold roughly an eighth. The time point: persistent/refractory GD, antithyroid drugs over 5 years with positive TRAb. Isolated PBMC RNA provided the starting material for the TCR library. Deletions cut 2 bases from V and 4 bases from J, with 9 bases between. CDR3 length equals 13 residues. The V gene's germline CDR1 is GTSNPN and CDR2 SVGIG (reference sequence).

Sequenced material: peripheral blood mononuclear cells (PBMCs), taken when the disease was refractory, from a patient treated with antithyroid drugs. V gene TRBV30 combines with J gene TRBJ1-5; D is uncertain. This clonotype originated in a female donor with Graves disease. This chain's CDR3 is CAWSWGGNQPQHF. DNA for the CDR3: TGTGCCTGGAGTTGGGGAGGGAATCAGCCCCAGCATTTT.